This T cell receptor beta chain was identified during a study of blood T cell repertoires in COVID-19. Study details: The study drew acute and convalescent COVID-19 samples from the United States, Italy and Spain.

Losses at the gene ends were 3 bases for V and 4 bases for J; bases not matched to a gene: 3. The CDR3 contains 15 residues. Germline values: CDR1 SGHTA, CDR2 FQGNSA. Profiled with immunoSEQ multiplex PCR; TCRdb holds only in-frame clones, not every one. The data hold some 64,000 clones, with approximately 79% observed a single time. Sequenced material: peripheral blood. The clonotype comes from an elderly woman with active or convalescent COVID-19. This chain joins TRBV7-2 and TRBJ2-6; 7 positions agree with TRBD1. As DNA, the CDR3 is TGTGCCAGCAGCTTGACAGGGACCGGGGCCAACGTCCTGACTTTC. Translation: CASSLTGTGANVLTF.